The clone carrying this T cell receptor beta chain was observed a few times. The data are from a study of glioma-infiltrating T cells after dendritic cell vaccination. Using immunoSEQ multiplex PCR, the repertoire was profiled, and TCRdb retains in-frame clones only, with some absent. The sample lists around 73,000 clones, approximately 80% occurring once. The TCR sequence derives from a human donor with glioblastoma. Sequenced here: blood, sampled before dendritic cell vaccination.

CDR3 coding DNA: TGCGCCAGCACCGTGACAGTTACCAGTGAAAAACTGTTTTTT. Translating it yields CASTVTVTSEKLFF. V and J are TRBV5-1 and TRBJ1-4, with D tentatively TRBD1 (5 bases). This CDR3 region has 14 residues. Trimming removed 6 bases at V and 7 bases at J, with 16 bases between. CDR1 is SGHRS, CDR2 YFSETQ, per germline.